These 25 T cell receptor beta chains were sequenced from one sample in a study of cytomegalovirus exposure and HLA in healthy donors. A multiplex PCR was run with 60 Vbeta primers and 13 Jbeta primers. Assay used: immunoSEQ multiplex PCR; TCRdb lists only in-frame clones, some missing. In the table there are 100,000 to 150,000 clones, approximately 80% of which are singletons. The sequenced sample was PBMCs. Source of these receptors: a male donor in good health and CMV-seropositive.

In nucleotides, the CDR3 is TGCGCCAGCAGCTGGGACAGGGGCCAGCCCCAGCATTTT. This codes for CASSWDRGQPQHF. The chain carries TRBV5-1 and TRBJ1-5; 10 nucleotides align to TRBD1. Per germline, CDR1 SGHRS and CDR2 YFSETQ. After removal of 3 bases from V and 7 bases from J, the junction contained 1 base not matched to a gene. The CDR3 has 13 amino acids.

The count of this clone is one. This rearrangement joins TRBV28 to TRBJ2-7; tentatively, D is TRBD1 (5 bases). The germline V gene encodes CDR1 MDHEN and CDR2 SYDVKM. The CDR3 is 14 residues long. V lost 5 bases and J 3 bases, leaving 14 bases between the germline ends. The CDR3 loop reads CASSKWQGNYEQYF. CDR3 in DNA: TGTGCCAGCAGTAAATGGCAGGGCAACTACGAGCAGTACTTC.

This chain links TRBV7-3 with TRBJ1-6, with 7 bases that match TRBD1. This CDR3 contains 15 residues. Germline V gene lookup returns CDR1 SGHTA and CDR2 FQGTGA. The ends lost 5 bases at V and 11 bases at J; junction bases unmatched: 12. CDR3 coding DNA: TGTGCCAGCAGCCTTAAGGGGGCTTCGGCGGCACCCCTCCACTTT. It encodes CASSLKGASAAPLHF.

The chain is built from TRBV18 and TRBJ1-2; TRBD1 aligns across 9 bases. The CDR3 runs to 14 residues. The germline V gene encodes CDR1 KGHSH and CDR2 LQKENI. V gave up 3 bases and J gave up 7 bases; unmatched junction bases: 6. CDR3 protein: CASSPGTGNGGYTF. In DNA form, the CDR3 reads TGTGCCAGCTCACCCGGGACAGGGAATGGTGGCTACACCTTC.

The chain combines TRBV14 with TRBJ2-7, with 12 bases that match TRBD2. Germline CDR1 reads SGHDN; CDR2 reads FVKESK. This CDR3 comprises 17 residues. V lost 4 bases, J lost 1 base, and 8 bases stayed unmatched. CDR3 sequence reads: CASSPELAGGLSYEQYF. The CDR3 region has the DNA TGTGCCAGCAGCCCCGAACTAGCGGGAGGCCTTTCCTACGAGCAGTACTTC.

The chain has TRBV7-9 and TRBJ2-7; the match to TRBD2 covers 7 bases. The germline V gene has CDR1 SEHNR and CDR2 FQNEAQ (reference sequence). Trimming removed 5 bases from V and 4 bases from J; junction bases left unmatched: 11. The CDR3 spans 15 residues. The CDR3 DNA reads TGTGCCAGCAGCATCGGGGGGACGCTAGATTACGAGCAGTACTTC. Protein: CASSIGGTLDYEQYF.

This chain links TRBV15 with TRBJ2-4; TRBD2 matches at 8 bases. This CDR3 region has 15 residues. Germline CDR1 and CDR2: LNHNV and YYDKDF (reference sequence). The trim removed 7 bases at V and 1 base at J, leaving 6 bases unmatched. This chain's CDR3 is CATKPGGAAKNIQYF. As DNA, the CDR3 is TGTGCCACCAAGCCGGGGGGGGCGGCCAAAAACATTCAGTACTTC.

A word on this clone: The identical CDR3 is also encoded by other nucleotide sequences in the sample. This chain joins TRBV9 and TRBJ2-3; 7 bases align to TRBD2. Trimming removed 2 bases from V and 0 bases from J; junction bases left unmatched: 6. This CDR3 spans 16 amino acids. Germline assignment: CDR1 SGDLS and CDR2 YYNGEE. In DNA form, the CDR3 reads TGTGCCAGCAGCGTTGGAAGTAGCGGGAGCACAGATACGCAGTATTTT. It yields the protein CASSVGSSGSTDTQYF.

The sample holds a few counts of this clone. The V call is TRBV10-3, the J call TRBJ1-1, with 8 nucleotides matching TRBD1. Germline-derived CDR1 and CDR2 are ENHRY and SYGVKD. CDR3 length: 13 residues. The junction had 8 bases not matched to a gene; V was cut back by 9 bases and J by 5 bases. Here the CDR3 DNA reads TGTGCCATAGCGGACAGGGTAGGGACTGAAGCTTTCTTT. Its protein product is CAIADRVGTEAFF.

This clone has just a few counts. J is TRBJ2-3 and V is TRBV7-2; the match to TRBD2 covers 13 bases. This CDR3 is 17 amino acids long. Trimming took 5 bases from V and 2 from J; bases not matched to a gene: 7. Germline V CDR1 and CDR2: SGHTA, FQGNSA. The CDR3 DNA reads TGTGCCAGCAGCCGACGACTAGCGGGGGGCCTCACAGATACGCAGTATTTT. Translating it yields CASSRRLAGGLTDTQYF. Using reference TRBV7-2 and TRBJ2-3 for the parts outside the CDR3, the full variable domain is GAGVSQSPSNKVTEKGKDVELRCDPISGHTALYWYRQSLGQGLEFLIYFQGNSAPDKSGLPSDRFSAERTGGSVSTLTIQRTQQEDSAVYLCASSRRLAGGLTDTQYFGPGTRLTVL.

This clone was observed a handful of times. This chain joins TRBV19 and TRBJ1-1; possibly TRBD1 for D (5 bases). The V gene lost 2 bases and the J gene lost 4 bases, with 14 bases spanning the gap. Germline assignment: CDR1 LNHDA and CDR2 SQIVND (reference sequence). This CDR3 is 15 amino acids long. The CDR3 loop is CASSIRGVRGTEAFF. CDR3 bases: TGTGCCAGTAGTATACGGGGGGTACGAGGCACTGAAGCTTTCTTT.

The chain uses TRBV6-5 and TRBJ2-7; 9 bases map to TRBD2. The germline V gene has CDR1 MNHEY and CDR2 SVGAGI. V was clipped by 5 bases and J by 2 bases; unmatched bases: 4. The CDR3 contains 14 residues. The CDR3 nucleotides read TGTGCCAGCAGTAGGACTAGCGAGACCTACGAGCAGTACTTC. Residues: CASSRTSETYEQYF.

Only a few counts were recorded for this clone. V and J are TRBV14 and TRBJ2-1; no clear D. Trimming pared 0 bases from V and 4 bases from J, leaving 10 bases between. CDR1 and CDR2 (germline): SGHDN, FVKESK. The CDR3 spans 15 residues. CDR3 residues: CASSQDPSVYNEQFF. The CDR3 nucleotides read TGTGCCAGCAGCCAAGACCCGAGCGTATACAATGAGCAGTTCTTC.

With respect to this clone: One end of the junction does not line up with germline, which may come from a read error. The chain has TRBV5-6 and TRBJ2-4; tentatively, D is TRBD1 (5 bases). Germline loops: CDR1 SGHDT, CDR2 YYEEEE. The CDR3 contains 19 residues. CDR3 sequence: CASIPTSLRDTFAKNSQYF. The CDR3 region has the DNA TGTGCCAGCATCCCGACATCCCTCAGGGATACCTTTGCCAAAAACAGTCAGTACTTC.

The chain carries TRBV10-3 and TRBJ2-2; 10 positions match TRBD1. Germline assignment: CDR1 ENHRY and CDR2 SYGVKD. This CDR3 spans 17 amino acids. Trimming cost V 4 bases and J 2 bases; bases outside gene matches: 7. In nucleotides, the CDR3 is TGTGCCATCAGTGGGAGCTGGGACAGGGGAAACACCGGGGAGCTGTTTTTT. It specifies CAISGSWDRGNTGELFF.

For the CDR3, the DNA is TGTGCCAGTAGTACACAGGACAGGGGCAATCAGCCCCAGCATTTT. It translates to CASSTQDRGNQPQHF. The chain has TRBV19 and TRBJ1-5, with 8 nucleotides matching TRBD1. Germline CDR1 LNHDA, CDR2 SQIVND (reference sequence). This CDR3 is built from 15 residues. V lost 4 bases to trimming and J lost 2 bases; unmatched junction nucleotides: 4. Full variable domain (outside the CDR3, taken from reference TRBV19 and TRBJ1-5): DGGITQSPKYLFRKEGQNVTLSCEQNLNHDAMYWYRQDPGQGLRLIYYSQIVNDFQKGDIAEGYSVSREKKESFPLTVTSAQKNPTAFYLCASSTQDRGNQPQHFGDGTRLSIL.

Regarding this clone: At one boundary the junction diverges from the germline segment, which might be a read error. The chain combines TRBV7-9 with TRBJ1-2, with a weak D call TRBD1 (5 bases). Germline values: CDR1 SEHNR, CDR2 FQNEAQ (reference sequence). This CDR3 region has 14 residues. The CDR3 is CASRGEALNYGYIF. CDR3 sequence (DNA): TGTGCCAGCAGGGGGGAGGCCCTTAACTATGGCTACATCTTC.

The chain employs TRBV5-1 and TRBJ1-6; D unclear. V was trimmed by 0 bases and J by 0 bases, leaving 19 bases between them. CDR1 is SGHRS and CDR2 is YFSETQ in the germline V gene. The length of the CDR3 is 20 residues. For the CDR3, the DNA is TGCGCCAGCAGCTTGGGCACTGTGTCACCTATTAGCTCCTATAATTCACCCCTCCACTTT. The encoded protein is CASSLGTVSPISSYNSPLHF.

V and J are TRBV7-9 and TRBJ2-3, with D tentatively TRBD2 (6 bases). Germline V gene lookup returns CDR1 SEHNR and CDR2 FQNEAQ (reference sequence). This CDR3 spans 10 amino acids. The V end was cut by 8 bases, the J end by 7 bases, with 7 bases between. CDR3 sequence reads: CASGGYTQYF. In nucleotides, the CDR3 is TGTGCCAGCGGGGGGTATACGCAGTATTTT.

The gene calls are TRBV28 and TRBJ1-4; TRBD1 might be the D (6 bases). The CDR3 extends over 15 amino acids. From germline, CDR1 is MDHEN and CDR2 SYDVKM. Trimming stripped 4 bases from V and 3 bases from J, with 12 bases between. CDR3: CASSSTGKANEKLFF. DNA for the CDR3: TGTGCCAGCAGTTCTACAGGGAAAGCTAATGAAAAACTGTTTTTT.

V gene TRBV9 combines with J gene TRBJ2-2, with TRBD1 as a possible D gene (6 bases). Looked up from germline, CDR1 is SGDLS and CDR2 is YYNGEE. V lost 0 bases, J lost 4 bases, and 13 bases lay in between. The CDR3 loop spans 16 amino acids. CDR3 amino acids: CASSVVGQIGTGELFF. The CDR3 DNA follows: TGTGCCAGCAGCGTAGTCGGACAGATCGGCACCGGGGAGCTGTTTTTT.

The chain employs TRBV6-1 and TRBJ1-2, with D tentatively TRBD1 (5 bases). The length of the CDR3 is 12 residues. V gave up 5 bases and J gave up 13 bases, with 17 bases separating them. Germline assignment: CDR1 MNHNS and CDR2 SASEGT. CDR3 coding DNA: TGTGCCAGCAGTTTCCCCGGGGGATCCGGCACCTTC. Amino acids: CASSFPGGSGTF.

This chain connects TRBV15 to TRBJ1-1; D ambiguous. Looked up from germline, CDR1 is LNHNV and CDR2 is YYDKDF (reference sequence). The CDR3 is made up of 13 amino acids. V lost 0 bases and J 4 bases, leaving 6 bases between the germline ends. The CDR3 reads CATSRDYSTEAFF. CDR3 sequence (DNA): TGTGCCACCAGCAGAGATTATTCCACTGAAGCTTTCTTT.

V and J are TRBV5-4 and TRBJ2-7; 9 bases agree with TRBD1. This CDR3 has 13 residues. The ends lost 3 bases at V and 6 bases at J; junction bases unmatched: 4. Germline CDR1 SGHNT, CDR2 YYREEE (reference sequence). The CDR3 loop is CASSSQGAREQYF. CDR3 sequence (DNA): TGTGCCAGCAGCTCACAGGGGGCACGCGAGCAGTACTTC.

The chain uses TRBV11-2 and TRBJ2-1; perhaps TRBD1 as D (6 bases). Germline CDR1 SGHAT, CDR2 FQNNGV. CDR3 size: 12 residues. Trimming took 4 bases from V and 8 from J, leaving 9 bases between them. CDR3 in amino acids: CASSSQGYEQFF. CDR3 DNA sequence: TGTGCCAGCAGCTCACAGGGCTATGAGCAGTTCTTC.